Reported below is one T cell receptor beta chain. There is no known antigen for this receptor. No base quality values were provided; no much bigger clone lies one nucleotide off. The sample is drawn from a study of T cell changes during pregnancy in multiple sclerosis (dated by TCRdb to the late 2010s). Looking at the study overall: The study looked at changes in the T cell repertoire across pregnancy in women with multiple sclerosis.

The CDR3 runs 11 residues from the cysteine to the phenylalanine. Only the CDR3 region is kept as DNA, spanning 33 bases read in frame from base 1. CDR1 and CDR2 are read off the germline V gene as MGHDK and SYGVNS. V and J are truncated by 4 bases and 7 bases respectively, leaving an intervening sequence of 7 bases. Libraries were prepared through the immunoSEQ multiplex PCR assay. Drawn from immuneACCESS, this table holds only the in-frame rearrangements with V and J called that TCRdb kept. Clones are partly lost; checked studies trace under half to an unresolved V gene and leave the rest unexplained. Across this sample there are about 73,000 clones, with under 90% seen only once. Jointly, the top ten make up 8% to 9.5% of the sample.

The sequencing here drew on peripheral blood, taken after pregnancy. Rearrangement joined TRBV25-1 to TRBJ1-2; TRBD1 is possibly the D segment (5 matching bases). The origin of this receptor is a female donor in good health, enrolled as a control in a pregnancy study. This receptor has the CDR3 CASSGRVGYTF. The nucleotides read TGTGCCAGCAGTGGCAGGGTTGGCTACACCTTC.